Following are 7 T cell receptor beta chains from one sample sequenced in a study of blood T cell repertoires in COVID-19. TCRdb's copy holds only in-frame clones and misses some; the assay was immunoSEQ multiplex PCR. The table shows more than 300,000 clones, with 90% occurring only once. The sample consisted of PBMCs or T cells enriched from blood (not recorded which). Receptor source: a woman younger than 45 who had been exposed to COVID-19.

This clone has just one count. The rearrangement uses TRBV7-6 and TRBJ1-3; D is uncertain. Germline V gene data show CDR1 as SGHVS and CDR2 as FNYEAQ. This CDR3 region has 15 residues. V was pared by 1 base and J by 0 bases, with 7 bases between. The CDR3 sequence: CASSLGPSSGNTIYF. CDR3 bases: TGTGCCAGCAGCTTAGGTCCGAGCTCTGGAAACACCATATATTTT.

The chain joins TRBV28 to TRBJ2-2; D is ambiguous. CDR3 length: 15 residues. Looked up from germline, CDR1 is MDHEN and CDR2 is SYDVKM. The V and J ends lost 6 bases and 0 bases respectively, with 11 bases between them. The CDR3 region is CASRPLHANTGELFF. DNA for the CDR3: TGTGCCAGCAGACCCTTACATGCGAACACCGGGGAGCTGTTTTTT.

The chain couples TRBV3-1 (or the pseudogene TRBV3-2) to TRBJ1-6; TRBD1 matches 9 bases. V gave up 1 base and J gave up 3 bases; unmatched junction bases: 1. The germline CDR1 and CDR2 sequences are LGHDT and YNNKEL (reference sequence). CDR3 length equals 16 residues. The CDR3, as DNA: TGTGCCAGCAGCCAAGCGGGACAGGGCTATAATTCACCCCTCCACTTT. It specifies CASSQAGQGYNSPLHF.

The chain joins TRBV3-1 (or the pseudogene TRBV3-2) to TRBJ2-2; D might be TRBD2 (6 bases). The CDR3 extends over 18 amino acids. The germline gives CDR1 LGHDT, CDR2 YNNKEL (reference sequence). V was shortened by 2 bases and J by 3 bases, with 19 bases between the two germline ends. This CDR3 is CASSQKGLLQADTGELFF. In DNA, the CDR3 is TGTGCCAGCAGCCAAAAGGGACTCCTCCAGGCGGACACCGGGGAGCTGTTTTTT.

V is TRBV18 and J is TRBJ1-3; TRBD1 is a possible D gene (5 bases). The CDR3 extends over 16 amino acids. The germline V gene encodes CDR1 KGHSH and CDR2 LQKENI. V was shortened by 0 bases and J by 1 base, with 10 bases between the two germline ends. This CDR3 reads CASSPPRAGSGNTIYF. The CDR3 coding sequence is TGTGCCAGCTCACCACCCAGGGCAGGGTCTGGAAACACCATATATTTT.

V and J are TRBV7-9 and TRBJ2-1, with 9 bases fitting TRBD1. The CDR3 runs 16 residues. V shed 5 bases, J shed 8 bases, and the junction held 13 bases outside the gene matches. Germline assignment: CDR1 SEHNR and CDR2 FQNEAQ (reference sequence). CDR3 region: CASSPPGQGVVDEQFF. CDR3 DNA: TGTGCCAGCAGCCCACCGGGACAGGGAGTCGTGGATGAGCAGTTCTTC.

This clone was found a few times. The chain is built from TRBV18 and TRBJ2-7; 9 nucleotides match TRBD1. V was clipped by 3 bases and J by 0 bases; unmatched bases: 12. The CDR3 sequence is 18 residues long. Germline CDR1 and CDR2: KGHSH and LQKENI. CDR3 residues: CASSPGTGRTLSSYEQYF. DNA for the CDR3: TGTGCCAGCTCACCCGGGACAGGGAGGACGCTCAGCTCCTACGAGCAGTACTTC.